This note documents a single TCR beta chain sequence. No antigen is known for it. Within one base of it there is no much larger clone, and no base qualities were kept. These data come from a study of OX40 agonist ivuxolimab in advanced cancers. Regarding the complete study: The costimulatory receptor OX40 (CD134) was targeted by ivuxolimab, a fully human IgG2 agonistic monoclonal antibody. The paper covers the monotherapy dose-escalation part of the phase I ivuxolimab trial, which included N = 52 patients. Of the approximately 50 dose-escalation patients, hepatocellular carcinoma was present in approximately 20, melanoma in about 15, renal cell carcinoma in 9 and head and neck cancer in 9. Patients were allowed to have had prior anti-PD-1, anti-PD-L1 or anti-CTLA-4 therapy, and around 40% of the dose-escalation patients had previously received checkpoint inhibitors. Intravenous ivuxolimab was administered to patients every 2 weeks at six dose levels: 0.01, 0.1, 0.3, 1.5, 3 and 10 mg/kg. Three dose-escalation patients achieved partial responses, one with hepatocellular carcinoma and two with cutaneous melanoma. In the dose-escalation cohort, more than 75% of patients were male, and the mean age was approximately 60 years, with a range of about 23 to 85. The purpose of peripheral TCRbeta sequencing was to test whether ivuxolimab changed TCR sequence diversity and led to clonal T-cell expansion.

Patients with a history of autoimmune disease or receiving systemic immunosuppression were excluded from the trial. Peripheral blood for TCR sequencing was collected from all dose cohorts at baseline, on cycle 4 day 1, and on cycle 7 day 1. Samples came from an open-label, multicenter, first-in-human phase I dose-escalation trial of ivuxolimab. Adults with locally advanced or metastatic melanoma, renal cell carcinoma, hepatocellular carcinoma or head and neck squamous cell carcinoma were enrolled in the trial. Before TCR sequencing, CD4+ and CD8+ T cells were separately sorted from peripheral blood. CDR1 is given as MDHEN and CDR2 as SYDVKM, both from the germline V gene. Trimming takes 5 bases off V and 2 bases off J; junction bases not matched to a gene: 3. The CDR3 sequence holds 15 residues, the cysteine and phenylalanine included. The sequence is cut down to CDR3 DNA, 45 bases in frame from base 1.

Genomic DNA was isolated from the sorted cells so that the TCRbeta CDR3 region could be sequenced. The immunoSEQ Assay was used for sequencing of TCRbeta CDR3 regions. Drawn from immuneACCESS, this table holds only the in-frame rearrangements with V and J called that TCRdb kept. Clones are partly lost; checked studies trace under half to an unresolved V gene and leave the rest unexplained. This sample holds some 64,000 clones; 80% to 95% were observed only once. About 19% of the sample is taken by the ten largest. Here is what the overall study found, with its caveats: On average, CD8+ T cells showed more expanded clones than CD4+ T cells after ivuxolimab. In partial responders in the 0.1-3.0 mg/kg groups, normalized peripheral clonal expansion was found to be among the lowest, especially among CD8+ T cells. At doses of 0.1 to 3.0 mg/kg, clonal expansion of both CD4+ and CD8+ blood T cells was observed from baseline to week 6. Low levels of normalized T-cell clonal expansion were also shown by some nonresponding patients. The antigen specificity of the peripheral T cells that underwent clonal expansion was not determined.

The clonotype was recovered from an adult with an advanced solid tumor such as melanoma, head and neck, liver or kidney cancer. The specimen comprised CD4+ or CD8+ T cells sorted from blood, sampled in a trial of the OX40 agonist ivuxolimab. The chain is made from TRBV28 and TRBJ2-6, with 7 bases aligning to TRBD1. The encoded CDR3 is CASSRDRAGANVLTF. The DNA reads TGTGCCAGCAGTAGAGACAGGGCTGGGGCCAACGTCCTGACTTTC.